This is a list of T cell receptor beta chains from one sample in a study of control samples from healthy donors and cancer patients. TCRdb keeps only in-frame clones here, not all; method: immunoSEQ multiplex PCR. The repertoire has more than 90,000 clones, around 88% of them found once; the top ten carry roughly 7.7%. The sample taken for sequencing was blood. These receptors came from a man aged 25 to 45 in good health. CDR3s include the opening cysteine and the closing phenylalanine or tryptophan. A D gene is named only where the DNA matches it firmly. Clone size, where shown, is once, few, many, or a class for clones that have expanded.

d_call: -; clone_size: few; v_call: TRBV6-6; j_call: TRBJ2-1; cdr3_nt: TGTGCCAGCAGCCTTCTCAATGAGCAGTTCTTC; cdr3_aa: CASSLLNEQFF
d_call: -; clone_size: -; v_call: TRBV4-1; j_call: TRBJ1-4; cdr3_nt: TGCGCCAGCAGCCCGGGTCGGTGGGGAGCTCCTAATGAAAAACTGTTTTTT; cdr3_aa: CASSPGRWGAPNEKLFF
d_call: -; clone_size: -; v_call: TRBV30; j_call: TRBJ1-5; cdr3_nt: TGTGCCTGGAGTATCTCAGGCAGCAATCAGCCCCAGCATTTT; cdr3_aa: CAWSISGSNQPQHF
d_call: TRBD1; clone_size: -; v_call: TRBV18; j_call: TRBJ1-2; cdr3_nt: TGTGCCAGCTCACAGGACAGGGGGCGCGATGGCTACACCTTC; cdr3_aa: CASSQDRGRDGYTF
d_call: TRBD1; clone_size: once; v_call: TRBV19; j_call: TRBJ1-5; cdr3_nt: TGTGCCAGTACCAGAGTGAGGACAGGGGGCAGTAGCAATCAGCCCCAGCATTTT; cdr3_aa: CASTRVRTGGSSNQPQHF
d_call: TRBD1; clone_size: -; v_call: TRBV18; j_call: TRBJ2-7; cdr3_nt: TGTGCCAGCTCCCGGACCGGGACAGCGTACCCCTACGAGCAGTACTTC; cdr3_aa: CASSRTGTAYPYEQYF
d_call: -; clone_size: -; v_call: TRBV6-5; j_call: TRBJ2-7; cdr3_nt: TGTGCCAGCAAGAAGGGACTCCTAGGAACCTACGAGCAGTACTTC; cdr3_aa: CASKKGLLGTYEQYF
d_call: TRBD1; clone_size: -; v_call: TRBV4-3; j_call: TRBJ2-7; cdr3_nt: TGCGCCAGCAGCCATGCCACCGGGACAGGCTCCTACGAGCAGTACTTC; cdr3_aa: CASSHATGTGSYEQYF
d_call: -; clone_size: -; v_call: TRBV7-2; j_call: TRBJ1-5; cdr3_nt: TGTGCCAGCAGCTTACCAGGGAGTGAACAGCCCCAGCATTTT; cdr3_aa: CASSLPGSEQPQHF
d_call: -; clone_size: -; v_call: TRBV20-1; j_call: TRBJ1-2; cdr3_nt: TGCAGTGCTAGAGACTCAAGGGCCCACTTC; cdr3_aa: CSARDSRAHF
d_call: TRBD1; clone_size: -; v_call: TRBV25-1; j_call: TRBJ1-3; cdr3_nt: TGTGCCAGCCGGGACAGCGGAAACACCATATATTTT; cdr3_aa: CASRDSGNTIYF
d_call: -; clone_size: few; v_call: TRBV28; j_call: TRBJ2-7; cdr3_nt: TGTGCCAGCAGTTCCAGTTCGGGACATTCCTACGAGCAGTACTTC; cdr3_aa: CASSSSSGHSYEQYF
d_call: TRBD2; clone_size: -; v_call: TRBV6-5; j_call: TRBJ2-1; cdr3_nt: TGTGCCAGCAGTTACTACGGCGGGAGGTTCCACAATGAGCAGTTCTTC; cdr3_aa: CASSYYGGRFHNEQFF
d_call: -; clone_size: -; v_call: TRBV19; j_call: TRBJ1-1; cdr3_nt: TGTGCCAGTAGTATAGACGACCTAAGGATGAACACTGAAGCTTTCTTT; cdr3_aa: CASSIDDLRMNTEAFF
d_call: -; clone_size: many; v_call: TRBV4-1; j_call: TRBJ1-2; cdr3_nt: TGCGCCAGCAGCCATGTGATTCGTCGCCACGAGGCCTATGGCTACACCTTC; cdr3_aa: CASSHVIRRHEAYGYTF
d_call: -; clone_size: -; v_call: TRBV7-3; j_call: TRBJ2-1; cdr3_nt: TGTGCCAGCAGCTTAACCCTAAACAATGAGCAGTTCTTC; cdr3_aa: CASSLTLNNEQFF
d_call: -; clone_size: -; v_call: TRBV11-2; j_call: TRBJ1-1; cdr3_nt: TGTGCCAGCAGCGCCAATCCAGGGGACTTTGCCGAAGCTTTCTTT; cdr3_aa: CASSANPGDFAEAFF
d_call: -; clone_size: -; v_call: TRBV7-2; j_call: TRBJ2-3; cdr3_nt: TGTGCCAGCAGCTTAGAAGGGAGGCCGGCGGATACGCAGTATTTT; cdr3_aa: CASSLEGRPADTQYF
d_call: TRBD1; clone_size: -; v_call: TRBV9; j_call: TRBJ2-1; cdr3_nt: TGTGCCAGCAGCGTAGTCGGGACAGGGATTTCCTACAATGAGCAGTTCTTC; cdr3_aa: CASSVVGTGISYNEQFF
d_call: -; clone_size: -; v_call: TRBV6-4; j_call: TRBJ2-3; cdr3_nt: TGTGCCAGCAGTGACGATGGGGGTCCCACAGATACGCAGTATTTT; cdr3_aa: CASSDDGGPTDTQYF
d_call: TRBD1; clone_size: -; v_call: TRBV11-2; j_call: TRBJ2-6; cdr3_nt: TGTGCCAGCAGCTTAGATGGGAACAGGGGGCTTGGGGCCAACGTCCTGACTTTC; cdr3_aa: CASSLDGNRGLGANVLTF
d_call: -; clone_size: -; v_call: TRBV18; j_call: TRBJ1-5; cdr3_nt: TGTGCCAGCCGGGGACAAAACTATAGCAATCAGCCCCAGCATTTT; cdr3_aa: CASRGQNYSNQPQHF
d_call: TRBD1; clone_size: -; v_call: TRBV7-2; j_call: TRBJ1-2; cdr3_nt: TGTGCCAGCAGCTCTATCCGGGACAGGGGGCGGGATGGCTACACCTTC; cdr3_aa: CASSSIRDRGRDGYTF
d_call: -; clone_size: -; v_call: TRBV7-8; j_call: TRBJ2-5; cdr3_nt: TGTGCCAGCAGCGCCCCTAGAGGGGCGTCGTTCCAAGAGACCCAGTACTTC; cdr3_aa: CASSAPRGASFQETQYF
d_call: TRBD1; clone_size: -; v_call: TRBV30; j_call: TRBJ1-5; cdr3_nt: TGTGCCTGGAGCAGGGGGACCCAGACGAACAATCAGCCCCAGCATTTT; cdr3_aa: CAWSRGTQTNNQPQHF
d_call: -; clone_size: -; v_call: TRBV5-4; j_call: TRBJ1-5; cdr3_nt: TGTGCCAGCAGCCTGTCCCCAGGGCAGCCCCAGCATTTT; cdr3_aa: CASSLSPGQPQHF
d_call: TRBD1; clone_size: -; v_call: TRBV28; j_call: TRBJ1-2; cdr3_nt: TGTGCCAGCAGTGCCTCGGGACAGGGGAGCTATGGCTACACCTTC; cdr3_aa: CASSASGQGSYGYTF
d_call: -; clone_size: -; v_call: TRBV19; j_call: TRBJ2-3; cdr3_nt: TGTGCCAGTAGCCTCCGTGCGAGGGCTATAGATACGCAGTATTTT; cdr3_aa: CASSLRARAIDTQYF
d_call: -; clone_size: -; v_call: TRBV7-9; j_call: TRBJ1-6; cdr3_nt: TGTGCCAGCAGCTTAGAGGTCAGCCAATATAATTCACCCCTCCACTTT; cdr3_aa: CASSLEVSQYNSPLHF
d_call: -; clone_size: -; v_call: TRBV19; j_call: TRBJ1-5; cdr3_nt: TGTGCCAGTAGTGATCAGGGTAAACCCCAGCATTTT; cdr3_aa: CASSDQGKPQHF
d_call: TRBD2; clone_size: -; v_call: TRBV7-8; j_call: TRBJ2-2; cdr3_nt: TGTGCCAGCAGCCCTCAGCGGGGGAACACCGGGGAGCTGTTTTTT; cdr3_aa: CASSPQRGNTGELFF
d_call: -; clone_size: -; v_call: TRBV29-1; j_call: TRBJ2-2; cdr3_nt: TGCAGCGTTGTAGACATCGCGAACACCGGGGAGCTGTTTTTT; cdr3_aa: CSVVDIANTGELFF
d_call: -; clone_size: -; v_call: TRBV2; j_call: TRBJ2-3; cdr3_nt: TGTGCCAGCAGTGTGATGCGGGGACAGTCAGATACGCAGTATTTT; cdr3_aa: CASSVMRGQSDTQYF
d_call: -; clone_size: -; v_call: TRBV7-2; j_call: TRBJ1-4; cdr3_nt: TGTGCCAGCAGCCGCCGACAAGGTGAAAAACTGTTTTTT; cdr3_aa: CASSRRQGEKLFF
d_call: TRBD1; clone_size: -; v_call: TRBV19; j_call: TRBJ2-3; cdr3_nt: TGTGCCAGCGGGGCAGGGGGCCGCACAGATACGCAGTATTTT; cdr3_aa: CASGAGGRTDTQYF
d_call: -; clone_size: -; v_call: TRBV27; j_call: TRBJ2-3; cdr3_nt: TGTGCCAGCAGTCTCCGGACCCCCACAGATACGCAGTATTTT; cdr3_aa: CASSLRTPTDTQYF
d_call: TRBD2; clone_size: -; v_call: TRBV24-1; j_call: TRBJ2-3; cdr3_nt: TGTGCCACCAGCGTCGGGAGGGGTACGCAGTATTTT; cdr3_aa: CATSVGRGTQYF
d_call: -; clone_size: -; v_call: TRBV24-1; j_call: TRBJ2-2; cdr3_nt: TGTGCCACCAGTGGAGTCAGAGATAACACCGGGGAGCTGTTTTTT; cdr3_aa: CATSGVRDNTGELFF
d_call: TRBD1; clone_size: -; v_call: TRBV11-2; j_call: TRBJ1-5; cdr3_nt: TGTGCCAGCAGCGCTGAAACCGGGACAGACATCAATCAGCCCCAGCATTTT; cdr3_aa: CASSAETGTDINQPQHF
d_call: -; clone_size: -; v_call: TRBV30; j_call: TRBJ1-3; cdr3_nt: TGTGCCTGGAGTGTACTAAGCTCTGGAAACACCATATATTTT; cdr3_aa: CAWSVLSSGNTIYF
d_call: -; clone_size: -; v_call: TRBV28; j_call: TRBJ2-7; cdr3_nt: TGTGCCAGCAGGGCCCCAGGGGACCTCCTGTTC; cdr3_aa: CASRAPGDLLF
d_call: TRBD1; clone_size: -; v_call: TRBV5-1; j_call: TRBJ1-1; cdr3_nt: TGCGCCAGCAGCTCTGACAGGGGGGGAACTGAAGCTTTCTTT; cdr3_aa: CASSSDRGGTEAFF
d_call: -; clone_size: -; v_call: TRBV24-1; j_call: TRBJ1-2; cdr3_nt: TGTGCCACCAGTGATGAGGGATTTCTCTATGGCTACACCTTC; cdr3_aa: CATSDEGFLYGYTF
d_call: TRBD2; clone_size: -; v_call: TRBV6-5; j_call: TRBJ2-7; cdr3_nt: TGTGCCAGCAGGGGGACTAGCTTCGTCTACGAGCAGTACTTC; cdr3_aa: CASRGTSFVYEQYF
d_call: -; clone_size: -; v_call: TRBV11-2; j_call: TRBJ2-7; cdr3_nt: TGTGCCAGCAGCTTCACTGAGGGGAACGAGCAGTACTTC; cdr3_aa: CASSFTEGNEQYF
d_call: -; clone_size: -; v_call: TRBV11-2; j_call: TRBJ1-6; cdr3_nt: TGTGCCAGCAGTTCGACTACAGGGCAACTTTCACCCCTCCACTTT; cdr3_aa: CASSSTTGQLSPLHF
d_call: -; clone_size: -; v_call: TRBV28; j_call: TRBJ1-5; cdr3_nt: TGTGCCACCGGGGACATCCCCAGTAGGCCCCAGCATTTT; cdr3_aa: CATGDIPSRPQHF
d_call: -; clone_size: -; v_call: TRBV30; j_call: TRBJ1-6; cdr3_nt: TGTGCCTGGAGGCCCTCTGGCAGTTGGGGATCACCCCTCCACTTT; cdr3_aa: CAWRPSGSWGSPLHF
d_call: -; clone_size: -; v_call: TRBV5-4; j_call: TRBJ2-1; cdr3_nt: TGTGCCAGCAGACCAAAAGGAGCGACGACCTACAATGAGCAGTTCTTC; cdr3_aa: CASRPKGATTYNEQFF
d_call: -; clone_size: -; v_call: TRBV2; j_call: TRBJ1-2; cdr3_nt: TGTGCCAGCAGTGAAGTATCCGATGGTATAGGCTACACCTTC; cdr3_aa: CASSEVSDGIGYTF
d_call: -; clone_size: -; v_call: TRBV11-2; j_call: TRBJ1-1; cdr3_nt: TGTGCCACCATCTACAGGGTTGGCACTGAAGCTTTCTTT; cdr3_aa: CATIYRVGTEAFF
d_call: -; clone_size: -; v_call: TRBV18; j_call: TRBJ2-5; cdr3_nt: TGTGCCAGTTCCCTACAAACAGGGATTGAGACCCAGTACTTC; cdr3_aa: CASSLQTGIETQYF
d_call: -; clone_size: few; v_call: TRBV7-2; j_call: TRBJ1-5; cdr3_nt: TGTGCCAGCAGCTCGGGGGGGTTAGGCAATCAGCCCCAGCATTTT; cdr3_aa: CASSSGGLGNQPQHF
d_call: -; clone_size: once; v_call: TRBV5-1; j_call: TRBJ1-6; cdr3_nt: TGCGCCAGCAGCTTCGGGGGAGATTCACCCCTCCACTTT; cdr3_aa: CASSFGGDSPLHF
d_call: -; clone_size: -; v_call: TRBV5-1; j_call: TRBJ2-3; cdr3_nt: TGCGCCAGCAGCTTCCAGGGGCTTGGCACAGATACGCAGTATTTT; cdr3_aa: CASSFQGLGTDTQYF
d_call: -; clone_size: -; v_call: TRBV10-3; j_call: TRBJ2-1; cdr3_nt: TGTGCCATCAGTTTAGGACAGTACAATGAGCAGTTCTTC; cdr3_aa: CAISLGQYNEQFF
d_call: TRBD1; clone_size: once; v_call: TRBV25-1; j_call: TRBJ2-7; cdr3_nt: TGTGCCAGCAGTGAAAGACAGGGTCCCTACGAGCAGTACTTC; cdr3_aa: CASSERQGPYEQYF
d_call: -; clone_size: -; v_call: TRBV19; j_call: TRBJ1-2; cdr3_nt: TGTGCCAGTAGTGTCCAGGGGAACTATGGCTACACCTTC; cdr3_aa: CASSVQGNYGYTF
d_call: -; clone_size: few; v_call: TRBV7-3; j_call: TRBJ2-3; cdr3_nt: TGTGCCAGCAGCTTATTAAACAGGGGCACAGATACGCAGTATTTT; cdr3_aa: CASSLLNRGTDTQYF
d_call: -; clone_size: -; v_call: TRBV27; j_call: TRBJ1-2; cdr3_nt: TGTGCCAGCAGTTCGGTCCGAGGGTATGGCTACACCTTC; cdr3_aa: CASSSVRGYGYTF